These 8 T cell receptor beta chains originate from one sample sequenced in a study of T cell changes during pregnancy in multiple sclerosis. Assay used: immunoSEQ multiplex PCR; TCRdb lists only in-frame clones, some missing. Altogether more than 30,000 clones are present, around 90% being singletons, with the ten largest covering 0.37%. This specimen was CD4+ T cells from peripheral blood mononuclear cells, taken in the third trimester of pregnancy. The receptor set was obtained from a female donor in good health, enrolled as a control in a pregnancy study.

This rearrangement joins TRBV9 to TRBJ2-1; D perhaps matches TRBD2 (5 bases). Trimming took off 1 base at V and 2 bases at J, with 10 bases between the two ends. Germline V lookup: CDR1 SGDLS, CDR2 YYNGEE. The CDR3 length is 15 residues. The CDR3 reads CASSVSQRTYNEQFF. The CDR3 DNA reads TGTGCCAGCAGCGTATCCCAGCGGACCTACAATGAGCAGTTCTTC.

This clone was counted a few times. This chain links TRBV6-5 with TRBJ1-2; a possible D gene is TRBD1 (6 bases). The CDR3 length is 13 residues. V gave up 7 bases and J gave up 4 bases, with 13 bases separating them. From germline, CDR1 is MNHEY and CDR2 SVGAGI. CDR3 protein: CASNDGGTYGYTF. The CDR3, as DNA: TGTGCCAGCAACGATGGGGGCACCTATGGCTACACCTTC.

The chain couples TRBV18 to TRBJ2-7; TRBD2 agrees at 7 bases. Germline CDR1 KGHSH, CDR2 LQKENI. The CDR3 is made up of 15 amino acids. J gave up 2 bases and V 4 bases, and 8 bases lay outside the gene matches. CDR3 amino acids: CASSHEREKPYEQYF. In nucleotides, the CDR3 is TGTGCCAGCTCACATGAGCGGGAAAAGCCCTACGAGCAGTACTTC. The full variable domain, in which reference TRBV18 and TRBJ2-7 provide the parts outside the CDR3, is NAGVMQNPRHLVRRRGQEARLRCSPMKGHSHVYWYRQLPEEGLKFMVYLQKENIIDESGMPKERFSAEFPKEGPSILRIQQVVRGDSAAYFCASSHEREKPYEQYFGPGTRLTVT.

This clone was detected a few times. The CDR3 protein is CASSRQGQPQHF. The CDR3 region has the DNA TGTGCCAGCAGTCGACAGGGTCAGCCCCAGCATTTT. This chain connects TRBV6-5 to TRBJ1-5; 7 bases fit TRBD1. The V segment lost 5 bases and the J segment 6 bases; nucleotides outside the gene matches: 1. The length of the CDR3 is 12 residues. Germline V gives CDR1 MNHEY, CDR2 SVGAGI.

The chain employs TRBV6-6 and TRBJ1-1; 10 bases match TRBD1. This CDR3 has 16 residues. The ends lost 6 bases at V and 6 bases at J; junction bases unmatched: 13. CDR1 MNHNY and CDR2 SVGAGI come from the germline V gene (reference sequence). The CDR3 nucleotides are TGTGCCAGCAGACTCGTCGGGACAGGGGCCCGCCCTGAAGCTTTCTTT. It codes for CASRLVGTGARPEAFF.

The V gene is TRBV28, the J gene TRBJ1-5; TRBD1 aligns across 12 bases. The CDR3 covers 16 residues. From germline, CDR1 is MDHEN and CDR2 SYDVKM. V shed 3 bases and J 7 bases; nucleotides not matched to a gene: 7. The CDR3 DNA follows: TGTGCCAGCAGTTTGCCGGGACAGGGGGCTGGGCAGCCCCAGCATTTT. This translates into CASSLPGQGAGQPQHF.

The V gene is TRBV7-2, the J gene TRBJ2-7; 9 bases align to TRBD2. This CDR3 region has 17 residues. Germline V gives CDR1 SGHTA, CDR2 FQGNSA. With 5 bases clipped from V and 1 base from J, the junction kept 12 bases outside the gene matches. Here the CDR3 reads CASSALAGRIGSYEQYF. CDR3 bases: TGTGCCAGCAGCGCACTAGCGGGTAGAATAGGGTCCTACGAGCAGTACTTC. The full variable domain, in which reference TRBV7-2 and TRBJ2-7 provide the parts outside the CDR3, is GAGVSQSPSNKVTEKGKDVELRCDPISGHTALYWYRQSLGQGLEFLIYFQGNSAPDKSGLPSDRFSAERTGGSVSTLTIQRTQQEDSAVYLCASSALAGRIGSYEQYFGPGTRLTVT.

The CDR3 DNA reads TGTGCCAGCCACCGAATGACAGGGGATGAGACCCAGTACTTC. Encoded protein: CASHRMTGDETQYF. The J gene is TRBJ2-5, the V gene TRBV7-2, with 8 bases lining up with TRBD1. Germline trimming cut 8 bases from V and 5 bases from J; bases unmatched to any gene: 10. CDR3 length: 14 residues. CDR1 is SGHTA and CDR2 is FQGNSA in the germline V gene.